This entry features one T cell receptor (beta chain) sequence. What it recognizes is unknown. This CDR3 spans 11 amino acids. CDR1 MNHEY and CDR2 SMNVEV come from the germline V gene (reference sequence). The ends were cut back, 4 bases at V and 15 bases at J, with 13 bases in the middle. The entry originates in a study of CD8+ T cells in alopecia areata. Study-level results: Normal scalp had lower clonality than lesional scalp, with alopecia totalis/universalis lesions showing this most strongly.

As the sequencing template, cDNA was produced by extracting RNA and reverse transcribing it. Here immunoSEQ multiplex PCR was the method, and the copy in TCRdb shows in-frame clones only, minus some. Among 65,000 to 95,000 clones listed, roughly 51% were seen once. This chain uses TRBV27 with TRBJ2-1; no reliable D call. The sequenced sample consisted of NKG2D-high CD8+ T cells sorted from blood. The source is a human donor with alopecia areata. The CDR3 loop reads CASSWLGLAFF. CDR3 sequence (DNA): TGTGCCAGCAGTTGGTTGGGGTTGGCGTTCTTC.